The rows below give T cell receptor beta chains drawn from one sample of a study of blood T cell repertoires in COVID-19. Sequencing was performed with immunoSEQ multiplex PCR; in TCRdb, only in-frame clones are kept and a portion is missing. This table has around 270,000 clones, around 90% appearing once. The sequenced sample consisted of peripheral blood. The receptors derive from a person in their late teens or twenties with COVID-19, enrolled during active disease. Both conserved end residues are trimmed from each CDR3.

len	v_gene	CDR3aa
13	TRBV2	ASSYLELETGELF
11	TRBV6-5	ASSYVLEETQY
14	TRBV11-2	ASSTSPSGTYNEQF
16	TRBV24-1	ATTPGQGFSSYNSPLH
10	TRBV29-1	SVQGADYGYT
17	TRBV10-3	AISESLADPFANTGELF
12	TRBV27	ASSLGGLSTEAF
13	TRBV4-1	ASSRVAGGPDEQY
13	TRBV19	ASSRTSGSYNEQF
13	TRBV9	ASSSRGSGANVLT
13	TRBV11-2	ASSLQGHKNTEAF
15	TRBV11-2	ASSLDLASGALGEQY